This T cell receptor beta chain was observed in a study of shared clonotypes between healthy human individuals. Study results and limitations: Only blood was sampled; tissue repertoires likely differ. Shared across several donors were around 4.7% of the naive CD4 clonotypes. Naive subsets usually exceeded memory subsets in estimated richness.

Several immunoSEQ plates held equal portions of the genomic DNA taken from each subset. Sequenced by immunoSEQ multiplex PCR; TCRdb stores in-frame clones only, minus some. Of around 1.9 million clones listed, just under 95% are singletons. CD45RO negativity and positive selection for CCR7 defined naive CD8 cells, a population that excluded terminally differentiated effector memory CD45RA+ cells. Deletions cut 7 bases from V and 8 bases from J, with 17 bases between. The germline V gene has CDR1 MNHEY and CDR2 SMNVEV (reference sequence). This CDR3 is built from 14 residues. With respect to this clone: The antigen remains undetermined.

The receptor was derived from a man between 18 and 35 years old in good health. Some clones in this sample may be carry-over from other donors' samples. The sample comprised naive CD8+ T cells from PBMCs. J is TRBJ1-4 and V is TRBV27; D gene uncertain. The CDR3 loop is CASTSRLTGEKLFF. The DNA for the CDR3 is TGTGCCAGCACCTCACGGCTAACTGGAGAAAAACTGTTTTTT.